One sample yielded the 3 T cell receptor beta chains listed below, sequenced in a study of CD8 T cells in Susac syndrome. Random hexamers were used to reverse transcribe roughly 0.5 to 1 ug of RNA. MiXCR, run by TCRdb on the immunoSEQ multiplex PCR reads, gives a single entry per CDR3 protein. The data contain about 140,000 distinct CDR3 sequences, 85% to 95% of them singletons. Sequenced: CD4+ T cells from PBMCs. The receptors shown here come from a human donor with Susac syndrome.

This sequence joins TRBV5-1 and TRBJ2-7; D possibly corresponds to TRBD1 (5 bases). CDR3 length equals 12 residues. The germline V gene has CDR1 SGHRS and CDR2 YFSETQ. V was trimmed by 1 base and J by 5 bases, leaving 7 bases between them. CDR3 nucleotide sequence: TGCGCCAGCAGCTTGAGGGGTGACGAGCAGTACTTC. Translating it yields CASSLRGDEQYF. The entire variable domain, with the rest obtained from reference TRBV5-1 and TRBJ2-7, is as follows: KAGVTQTPRYLIKTRGQQVTLSCSPISGHRSVSWYQQTPGQGLQFLFEYFSETQRNKGNFPGRFSGRQFSNSRSEMNVSTLELGDSALYLCASSLRGDEQYFGPGTRLTVT.

This chain joins TRBV5-6 and TRBJ1-2; no reliable D call. Per germline, CDR1 SGHDT and CDR2 YYEEEE. This CDR3 comprises 14 residues. V lost 0 bases, J lost 5 bases, and 11 bases lay in between. The CDR3 DNA reads TGTGCCAGCAGCTTGGAATGGAAAGTATATGGCTACACCTTC. Protein sequence: CASSLEWKVYGYTF.

The genes are TRBV6-5 and TRBJ2-1, with D uncertain. The ends were cut back, 4 bases at V and 10 bases at J, with 8 bases in the middle. This CDR3 comprises 11 residues. Looked up from germline, CDR1 is MNHEY and CDR2 is SVGAGI. This chain's CDR3 is CASSFAREQFF. For the CDR3, the DNA is TGTGCCAGCAGTTTCGCTCGGGAGCAGTTCTTC.